One sample yielded the 23 T cell receptor beta chains listed below, sequenced in a study of CD8 T cells in Susac syndrome. RNA was extracted with the RNeasy kit, and a quantity of about 0.45 to 1 ug was reverse transcribed using random hexamers. TCRdb re-derived calls from the immunoSEQ multiplex PCR reads in MiXCR, one entry per CDR3 protein. The table lists approximately 160,000 distinct CDR3 sequences, roughly 95% of them singletons. Sequencing was performed on CD4+ T cells from PBMCs. The receptors were gathered from a human donor with multiple sclerosis.

This chain connects TRBV6-2 or TRBV6-3 to TRBJ1-2, with 7 bases aligning to TRBD1. The V gene end was trimmed by 6 bases and the J gene end by 3 bases; junction bases not matched to a gene: 10. CDR1 and CDR2 from the germline V gene are MNHEY and SVGEGT. The CDR3 runs 15 residues. In nucleotides, the CDR3 is TGTGCCAGCAGGGATCCTACAGGGGCGCACTATGGCTACACCTTC. It translates to CASRDPTGAHYGYTF.

The V call is TRBV29-1, the J call TRBJ2-7; D not certain. This CDR3 is 13 amino acids long. The V end lost 6 bases, the J end lost 2 bases, and 14 bases lay between the germline ends. Germline V gives CDR1 SQVTM, CDR2 ANQGSEA. The CDR3 DNA follows: TGCAGCGTAGAGGACCCTCTTGCCTACGAGCAGTACTTC. Its translation is CSVEDPLAYEQYF.

The rearrangement links TRBV6-5 to TRBJ2-7; 11 bases line up with TRBD2. This CDR3 spans 14 amino acids. V was clipped by 8 bases and J by 0 bases; unmatched bases: 3. The germline CDR1 and CDR2 sequences are MNHEY and SVGAGI. The CDR3 DNA follows: TGTGCCAGCCGACTAGCGGGAACCTCCTACGAGCAGTACTTC. It specifies CASRLAGTSYEQYF.

This chain connects TRBV12-3 or TRBV12-4 to TRBJ2-7, with 7 positions matching TRBD1. CDR3 length: 12 residues. Germline trimming cut 7 bases from V and 6 bases from J; bases unmatched to any gene: 6. The CDR3 reads CASNLNRGEQYF. DNA of the CDR3: TGTGCCAGCAATCTTAACAGGGGCGAGCAGTACTTC.

The chain joins TRBV20-1 to TRBJ2-5; D is undetermined. The CDR3 runs to 12 residues. Trimming cost V 4 bases and J 4 bases, with 10 bases left between them. CDR1 is DFQATT and CDR2 is SNEGSKA in the germline V gene (reference sequence). CDR3 bases: TGCAGTGCTAACCCTCCCCGAGAGACCCAGTACTTC. This sequence encodes CSANPPRETQYF.

V and J are TRBV12-3 or TRBV12-4 and TRBJ2-3; 9 bases are shared with TRBD2. The CDR3 totals 14 residues. The V segment lost 5 bases and the J segment 0 bases; nucleotides outside the gene matches: 0. CDR3 residues: CASSTSGSTDTQYF. The CDR3 DNA reads as TGTGCCAGCAGTACTAGCGGGAGCACAGATACGCAGTATTTT.

This sequence joins TRBV29-1 and TRBJ1-5, with D possibly TRBD1 on 6 matching bases. V lost 4 bases and J 0 bases, leaving 10 bases between the germline ends. The CDR3 spans 14 residues. The germline V gene has CDR1 SQVTM and CDR2 ANQGSEA. The CDR3 reads CSVGTAYSNQPQHF. CDR3 nucleotides: TGCAGCGTTGGGACAGCTTATAGCAATCAGCCCCAGCATTTT.

The CDR3 sequence is CASSLAGANEQYF. CDR3 nucleotides: TGTGCCAGCAGCTTAGCCGGGGCCAACGAGCAGTACTTC. The V and J genes are TRBV5-6 and TRBJ2-7; possibly TRBD1 or TRBD2 for D (5 bases each). V dropped 2 bases and J dropped 5 bases, with 11 bases sitting between them. This CDR3 spans 13 amino acids. Per germline, CDR1 SGHDT and CDR2 YYEEEE.

The chain has TRBV12-3 or TRBV12-4 and TRBJ2-2; D is perhaps TRBD1 or TRBD2 (6 bases each). V dropped 2 bases and J dropped 6 bases, with 7 bases sitting between them. The CDR3 length is 13 residues. CDR3 loop: CASSLRGPGELFF. The CDR3 region has the DNA TGTGCCAGCAGTTTACGGGGGCCCGGGGAGCTGTTTTTT.

V usage is TRBV18 and J usage is TRBJ2-1, with D hard to call. Trimming took 3 bases from V and 6 from J, leaving 12 bases between them. The germline V gene encodes CDR1 KGHSH and CDR2 LQKENI. The CDR3 runs to 14 residues. CDR3 amino acids: CASSPGVMGNEQFF. Written as DNA, the CDR3 is TGTGCCAGCTCACCCGGAGTTATGGGCAATGAGCAGTTCTTC.

V gene TRBV20-1 combines with J gene TRBJ2-1; unclear D gene. Per the germline V gene, CDR1 is DFQATT and CDR2 is SNEGSKA (reference sequence). The CDR3 totals 11 residues. V was trimmed by 5 bases and J by 3 bases, leaving 5 bases between them. The CDR3: CSARNYNEQFF. CDR3 nucleotides: TGCAGTGCTCGGAACTACAATGAGCAGTTCTTC.

This rearrangement joins TRBV6-2 or TRBV6-3 to TRBJ1-1; the D is unclear. CDR1 and CDR2 from the germline V gene are MNHEY and SVGEGT. Trimming cost V 2 bases and J 7 bases, with 14 bases left between them. There are 14 residues in the CDR3. CDR3 region: CASSYMADSFEAFF. The CDR3 DNA reads TGTGCCAGCAGTTACATGGCAGATTCCTTTGAAGCTTTCTTT.

V gene TRBV20-1 combines with J gene TRBJ2-5; TRBD2 agrees at 11 bases. The junction had 15 bases not matched to a gene; V was cut back by 5 bases and J by 4 bases. The CDR3 contains 17 residues. Germline V gives CDR1 DFQATT, CDR2 SNEGSKA (reference sequence). CDR3 coding DNA: TGCAGTGCTCAAAAATCCCGACTAGCGGGATTTTTAGAGACCCAGTACTTC. It yields the protein CSAQKSRLAGFLETQYF.

This chain links TRBV6-5 with TRBJ2-7; D remains unclear. The V gene lost 2 bases and the J gene lost 1 base, with 12 bases spanning the gap. The V gene's germline CDR1 is MNHEY and CDR2 SVGAGI. CDR3 length: 15 amino acids. The CDR3: CASSYGLDGSYEQYF. The CDR3 coding sequence is TGTGCCAGCAGTTACGGGCTAGACGGTTCCTACGAGCAGTACTTC.

This clonotype was picked up one time. V gene TRBV18 combines with J gene TRBJ2-5; 9 bases align to TRBD1. This CDR3 spans 16 amino acids. The J segment lost 4 bases and the V segment lost 0 bases, leaving 6 bases of the junction unmatched. Germline-derived CDR1 and CDR2 are KGHSH and LQKENI. The chain's CDR3 is CASSPPGQGFGETQYF. The CDR3 nucleotides are TGTGCCAGCTCACCACCGGGACAGGGTTTCGGAGAGACCCAGTACTTC.

V is TRBV4-2 and J is TRBJ2-1; D might be TRBD2 (6 bases). Per the germline V gene, CDR1 is LGHNA and CDR2 is YNFKEQ. The CDR3 has 16 residues. V was cut by 1 base and J by 6 bases, with 16 bases left in between. The CDR3 loop reads CASSQGTAGRSNEQFF. The CDR3 coding sequence is TGTGCCAGCAGCCAAGGTACCGCGGGACGTTCCAATGAGCAGTTCTTC.

The sample holds one count of this clonotype. The rearrangement uses TRBV7-2 and TRBJ2-7; D might be TRBD1 or TRBD2, each matching 5 bases. Germline values: CDR1 SGHTA, CDR2 FQGNSA. Between the trimmed V and J ends, which lost 7 bases and 6 bases, there was a span of 22 bases. This CDR3 spans 15 amino acids. CDR3 in amino acids: CASTYIVGTRGEQYF. In DNA, the CDR3 is TGTGCCAGCACCTACATTGTCGGGACCAGAGGCGAGCAGTACTTC.

The chain combines TRBV12-3 or TRBV12-4 with TRBJ1-3, with D tentatively TRBD1 (6 bases). V lost 7 bases and J 8 bases, leaving 21 bases between the germline ends. This CDR3 contains 15 residues. Written as DNA, the CDR3 is TGTGCCAGCACAAGACAGGAATCGCAACGGGACACCATATATTTT. Its protein product is CASTRQESQRDTIYF.

This chain joins TRBV24-1 and TRBJ2-2; TRBD1 might be the D (6 bases). Germline V gene sequence: CDR1 KGHDR, CDR2 SFDVKD. The germline V and J ends were trimmed by 0 bases and 4 bases, with 17 bases remaining between them. The length of the CDR3 is 18 residues. CDR3 sequence reads: CATSDLAAGTQATGELFF. DNA for the CDR3: TGTGCCACCAGTGATTTGGCCGCCGGGACACAGGCCACCGGGGAGCTGTTTTTT.

This chain joins TRBV10-2 and TRBJ2-7; 15 bases map to TRBD2. This CDR3 contains 14 residues. Germline assignment: CDR1 WSHSY and CDR2 SAAADI. J was trimmed by 6 bases and V by 8 bases; bases with no gene match: 5. The CDR3 DNA is TGCGCCAGCGGTCCGGGACTAGCGGGAGGCGAGCAGTACTTC. It yields the protein CASGPGLAGGEQYF.

The J gene is TRBJ1-5, the V gene TRBV29-1; D is unclear. V was shortened by 4 bases and J by 5 bases, with 12 bases between the two germline ends. The CDR3 spans 13 residues. Germline V lookup: CDR1 SQVTM, CDR2 ANQGSEA. The CDR3 sequence is CSVVSSWDQPQHF. The CDR3 DNA reads TGCAGCGTTGTGTCGTCGTGGGATCAGCCCCAGCATTTT.

The chain joins TRBV20-1 to TRBJ2-2, with a possible D match to TRBD2 (5 bases). The CDR3 runs to 13 residues. CDR1 is DFQATT, CDR2 SNEGSKA, per germline (reference sequence). V gave up 6 bases and J gave up 1 base, with 9 bases separating them. CDR3 DNA sequence: TGCAGTGCCCCTAGCCGGAACACCGGGGAGCTGTTTTTT. Its translation: CSAPSRNTGELFF.

This clonotype was seen a single time. The rearrangement joins TRBV5-1 to TRBJ1-1; D possibly corresponds to TRBD1 (6 bases). The CDR3 contains 14 residues. Germline-derived CDR1 and CDR2 are SGHRS and YFSETQ. The germline V and J ends were trimmed by 2 bases and 3 bases, with 11 bases remaining between them. The CDR3 sequence is CASSFGAGDTEAFF. The CDR3 DNA sequence: TGCGCCAGCAGCTTTGGGGCAGGGGACACTGAAGCTTTCTTT.